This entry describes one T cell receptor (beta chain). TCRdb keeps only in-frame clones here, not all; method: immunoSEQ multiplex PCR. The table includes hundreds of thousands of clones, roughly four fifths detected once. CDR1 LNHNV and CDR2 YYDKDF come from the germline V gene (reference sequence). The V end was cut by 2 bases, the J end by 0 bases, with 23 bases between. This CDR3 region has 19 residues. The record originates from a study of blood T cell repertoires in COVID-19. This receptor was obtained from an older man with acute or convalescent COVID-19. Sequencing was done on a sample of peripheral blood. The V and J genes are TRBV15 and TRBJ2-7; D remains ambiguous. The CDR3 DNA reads TGTGCCACCAGCAGAACCCCGCTTATTTCAGGCCCGAGCTCCTACGAGCAGTACTTC. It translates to CATSRTPLISGPSSYEQYF.